A single sample gave rise to the 29 T cell receptor beta chains below, sequenced in a study of T cell repertoires in cytomegalovirus infection. These receptors have no identified antigens. TCRdb recomputed calls from the reads with MiXCR, one row per CDR3 protein. The sample records a few hundred thousand distinct CDR3 sequences, 25% to 30% being singletons. The sequenced sample was cultured PBMCs, obtained from culture after CMV antigen stimulation. The receptors stem from a human donor in good health (CMV status not recorded). Some clones in this sample may be carry-over from other donors' samples.

As concerns this clonotype: Since a much larger clone is just one base distant, this may be a read error. J is TRBJ1-5 and V is TRBV2, with no clear D. Germline CDR1 SNHLY, CDR2 FYNNEI. This CDR3 is 14 amino acids long. V lost 4 bases to trimming and J lost 2 bases, with 9 bases between them. DNA of the CDR3: TGTGCCAGCAGTGGGGCTTGGGGCAATCAGCCCCAGCATTTT. Its translation is CASSGAWGNQPQHF.

This sequence joins TRBV7-4 and TRBJ1-2; D is possibly TRBD1 (6 bases). CDR1 and CDR2 from the germline V gene are SGHVT and SQSDAQ. This CDR3 has 14 amino acids. V dropped 5 bases and J dropped 6 bases, with 16 bases sitting between them. This CDR3 is CASSTNRDHHGYTF. CDR3 in DNA: TGTGCCAGCAGCACCAACAGGGATCACCATGGCTACACCTTC.

There are a few counts of this clonotype. This rearrangement joins TRBV2 to TRBJ2-7, with TRBD2 identical over 7 bases. The CDR3 has 14 amino acids. Germline CDR1 is SNHLY and CDR2 is FYNNEI. Losses at the gene ends were 6 bases for V and 3 bases for J; bases not matched to a gene: 8. In nucleotides, the CDR3 is TGTGCCAGCAGGCTCCGGGAGGCGAGCTACGAGCAGTACTTC. Its translation: CASRLREASYEQYF.

The V and J genes are TRBV2 and TRBJ1-1; 7 bases agree with TRBD1. There are 13 residues in the CDR3. Germline CDR1 is SNHLY and CDR2 is FYNNEI. J gave up 2 bases and V 10 bases, and 7 bases lay outside the gene matches. The CDR3 sequence: CATQGQPNTEAFF. The CDR3 nucleotides read TGTGCCACTCAGGGACAGCCTAACACTGAAGCTTTCTTT.

The chain recombines TRBV6-1 with TRBJ2-2; a possible D gene is TRBD1 (6 bases). From germline, CDR1 is MNHNS and CDR2 SASEGT. The CDR3 covers 15 residues. Trimming pared 5 bases from V and 2 bases from J, leaving 12 bases between. The CDR3 DNA sequence: TGTGCCAGCAGTCGGACAGCGCTAAACACCGGGGAGCTGTTTTTT. Its protein is CASSRTALNTGELFF.

The table lists this clonotype with many counts. The chain carries TRBV20-1 and TRBJ1-4; D unclear. The CDR3 extends over 14 amino acids. The germline CDR1 and CDR2 sequences are DFQATT and SNEGSKA (reference sequence). The V end was cut by 2 bases, the J end by 0 bases, with 7 bases between. The CDR3 is CSARSTPTNEKLFF. CDR3 DNA: TGCAGTGCTAGAAGCACCCCAACTAATGAAAAACTGTTTTTT.

This clonotype was recorded a few times. V usage is TRBV5-6 and J usage is TRBJ2-3; 7 nucleotides line up with TRBD2. This CDR3 is built from 15 residues. Germline loops: CDR1 SGHDT, CDR2 YYEEEE. The J segment lost 0 bases and the V segment lost 7 bases, leaving 8 bases of the junction unmatched. The CDR3 protein is CASYNWGGSTDTQYF. The DNA for the CDR3 is TGTGCCAGCTACAATTGGGGAGGGAGCACAGATACGCAGTATTTT. Full variable domain (outside the CDR3, taken from reference TRBV5-6 and TRBJ2-3): DAGVTQSPTHLIKTRGQQVTLRCSPKSGHDTVSWYQQALGQGPQFIFQYYEEEERQRGNFPDRFSGHQFPNYSSELNVNALLLGDSALYLCASYNWGGSTDTQYFGPGTRLTVL.

V usage is TRBV6-5 and J usage is TRBJ1-6; 8 nucleotides align to TRBD1. The junction had 5 bases not matched to a gene; V was cut back by 4 bases and J by 9 bases. CDR3 size: 14 residues. The V gene's germline CDR1 is MNHEY and CDR2 SVGAGI. The DNA of the CDR3 is TGTGCCAGCAGTTGGACAGGGTCGGGTTCACCCCTCCACTTT. It encodes CASSWTGSGSPLHF.

This clonotype was detected a few times. V is TRBV28 and J is TRBJ2-5; maybe TRBD1 (6 bases). Germline V gene data show CDR1 as MDHEN and CDR2 as SYDVKM. V dropped 1 base and J dropped 5 bases, with 14 bases sitting between them. The CDR3 runs 15 residues. Here the CDR3 reads CASSLLGTHGETQYF. The DNA for the CDR3 is TGTGCCAGCAGTTTATTAGGGACACATGGCGAGACCCAGTACTTC.

This clonotype was counted a single time. This chain uses TRBV20-1 with TRBJ1-1, with a tentative D call TRBD1 (6 bases). V lost 6 bases to trimming and J lost 3 bases, with 14 bases between them. The germline gives CDR1 DFQATT, CDR2 SNEGSKA (reference sequence). This CDR3 has 13 residues. CDR3 residues: CSAGGGADTEAFF. For the CDR3, the DNA is TGCAGTGCGGGGGGGGGCGCGGACACTGAAGCTTTCTTT.

This clonotype was detected a few times. This chain links TRBV7-9 with TRBJ1-2, with 9 bases lining up with TRBD1. This CDR3 is 13 amino acids long. Germline CDR1 is SEHNR and CDR2 is FQNEAQ (reference sequence). J was trimmed by 6 bases and V by 5 bases; bases with no gene match: 4. The CDR3 DNA is TGTGCCAGCAGCCACGGGACAGGGCATGGCTACACCTTC. It encodes CASSHGTGHGYTF.

This chain links TRBV7-8 with TRBJ1-2; D uncertain. The germline gives CDR1 SGHVS, CDR2 FQNEAQ. The CDR3 spans 13 residues. The CDR3 sequence: CASRREKNYGYTF. The CDR3 nucleotides are TGTGCTTCACGTCGGGAGAAGAACTATGGCTACACCTTC.

This clonotype was found a few times. The chain joins TRBV5-1 to TRBJ2-3; D is ambiguous. The germline V and J ends were trimmed by 5 bases and 7 bases, with 11 bases remaining between them. There are 12 residues in the CDR3. The germline V gene has CDR1 SGHRS and CDR2 YFSETQ. CDR3 in amino acids: CASSASGNTQYF. The CDR3, as DNA: TGCGCCAGCAGTGCCTCTGGAAATACGCAGTATTTT.

The CDR3: CASSGSARGDTQYF. The CDR3 DNA sequence: TGTGCCAGCAGCGGCAGCGCCCGGGGAGATACGCAGTATTTT. The rearrangement links TRBV28 to TRBJ2-3, with D possibly TRBD2 on 5 matching bases. Germline V gives CDR1 MDHEN, CDR2 SYDVKM. The CDR3 runs 14 residues. The ends were cut back, 6 bases at V and 5 bases at J, with 15 bases in the middle. Full variable domain (remainder filled in from reference TRBV28 and TRBJ2-3): DVKVTQSSRYLVKRTGEKVFLECVQDMDHENMFWYRQDPGLGLRLIYFSYDVKMKEKGDIPEGYSVSREKKERFSLILESASTNQTSMYLCASSGSARGDTQYFGPGTRLTVL.

The chain carries TRBV6-4 and TRBJ1-1, with 7 positions matching TRBD1. The length of the CDR3 is 15 residues. From germline, CDR1 is MRHNA and CDR2 SNTAGT. Germline trimming cut 10 bases from V and 0 bases from J; bases unmatched to any gene: 11. CDR3 residues: CAISNDTGVNTEAFF. Written as DNA, the CDR3 is TGTGCCATTTCAAACGATACAGGGGTGAACACTGAAGCTTTCTTT.

This clonotype was detected many times. The chain links TRBV7-2 to TRBJ1-1; D is possibly TRBD1 (6 bases). Trimming cost V 6 bases and J 1 base, with 15 bases left between them. The CDR3 runs 15 residues. Looked up from germline, CDR1 is SGHTA and CDR2 is FQGNSA. The CDR3 nucleotides are TGTGCCAGCAGAGCCGCAGGGGCCGCGAACACTGAAGCTTTCTTT. Translating it yields CASRAAGAANTEAFF.

The chain has TRBV11-2 and TRBJ2-5; 7 positions agree with TRBD1. The J segment lost 0 bases and the V segment lost 1 base, leaving 11 bases of the junction unmatched. Germline values: CDR1 SGHAT, CDR2 FQNNGV. The CDR3 is 18 residues long. This chain's CDR3 is CASSLGVATRGYQETQYF. CDR3 nucleotide sequence: TGTGCCAGCAGCTTAGGGGTAGCGACCAGGGGGTACCAAGAGACCCAGTACTTC. Full variable domain (outside the CDR3, taken from reference TRBV11-2 and TRBJ2-5): EAGVAQSPRYKIIEKRQSVAFWCNPISGHATLYWYQQILGQGPKLLIQFQNNGVVDDSQLPKDRFSAERLKGVDSTLKIQPAKLEDSAVYLCASSLGVATRGYQETQYFGPGTRLLVL.

The genes are TRBV7-6 and TRBJ1-1, with D hard to call. The CDR3 spans 13 residues. Trimming removed 5 bases at V and 1 base at J, with 8 bases between. CDR1 is SGHVS and CDR2 is FNYEAQ in the germline V gene. The CDR3 loop is CASSSTTNTEAFF. As DNA, the CDR3 is TGTGCCAGCAGCAGTACTACGAACACTGAAGCTTTCTTT. The complete variable domain, with remaining parts taken from reference TRBV7-6 and TRBJ1-1, reads GAGVSQSPRYKVTKRGQDVALRCDPISGHVSLYWYRQALGQGPEFLTYFNYEAQQDKSGLPNDRFSAERPEGSISTLTIQRTEQRDSAMYRCASSSTTNTEAFFGQGTRLTVV.

J is TRBJ2-7 and V is TRBV4-3; D is possibly TRBD1 or TRBD2 (6 bases each). Germline CDR1 LGHNA, CDR2 YSLEER. The CDR3 has 15 residues. V was trimmed by 4 bases and J by 4 bases, leaving 17 bases between them. CDR3 sequence: CASSLGGPEMYEQYF. The DNA for the CDR3 is TGCGCCAGCAGCCTGGGGGGCCCTGAGATGTACGAGCAGTACTTC.

The gene calls are TRBV6-5 and TRBJ1-2; 12 bases line up with TRBD1. Germline CDR1 and CDR2: MNHEY and SVGAGI. The V and J ends lost 0 bases and 2 bases, in that order; junction bases with no gene match: 10. The CDR3 consists of 19 residues. The chain's CDR3 is CASSYSILGQGAQNYGYTF. The CDR3 DNA is TGTGCCAGCAGTTACTCGATTTTGGGACAGGGGGCGCAAAACTATGGCTACACCTTC.

The J gene is TRBJ2-2, the V gene TRBV3-1; tentative D call: TRBD1 (6 bases). This CDR3 spans 16 amino acids. Deletions cut 3 bases from V and 4 bases from J, with 15 bases between. CDR1 LGHDT and CDR2 YNNKEL come from the germline V gene (reference sequence). CDR3 sequence: CASSHSGAAVTGELFF. CDR3 nucleotides: TGTGCCAGCAGCCACTCAGGGGCGGCGGTCACCGGGGAGCTGTTTTTT.

This clonotype appeared many times. The chain combines TRBV10-3 with TRBJ2-1; D is undetermined. The germline V and J ends were trimmed by 4 bases and 4 bases, with 2 bases remaining between them. The CDR3 length is 11 residues. Germline CDR1 reads ENHRY; CDR2 reads SYGVKD. The CDR3 loop reads CAISAYNEQFF. In DNA form, the CDR3 reads TGTGCCATCAGTGCTTACAATGAGCAGTTCTTC.

The rearrangement joins TRBV6-1 to TRBJ2-1; D tentatively reads TRBD1 or TRBD2 (5 bases each). The V end was cut by 7 bases, the J end by 8 bases, with 24 bases between. Germline lookup yields CDR1 MNHNS and CDR2 SASEGT. The CDR3 extends over 16 amino acids. As DNA, the CDR3 is TGTGCCAGCAAGGGAATCTGGGGGAGACCGGGTGATGAGCAGTTCTTC. Protein product: CASKGIWGRPGDEQFF.

This clonotype was counted ten times or more. The gene calls are TRBV12-3 or TRBV12-4 and TRBJ2-3, with 9 bases lining up with TRBD2. The CDR3 is made up of 16 amino acids. After removal of 2 bases from V and 4 bases from J, the junction contained 7 bases not matched to a gene. CDR3 sequence: CASSLRAGGFSDTQYF. CDR3 nucleotide sequence: TGTGCCAGCAGTTTACGAGCGGGGGGTTTCTCAGATACGCAGTATTTT.

This clonotype occurred a few times. The CDR3 here is CASRKGLAGAQETQYF. CDR3 coding DNA: TGTGCCAGCAGGAAAGGACTAGCGGGGGCCCAAGAGACCCAGTACTTC. V is TRBV28 and J is TRBJ2-5, with TRBD2 matching over 13 bases. Germline V gives CDR1 MDHEN, CDR2 SYDVKM. V lost 6 bases and J lost 1; bases outside the gene matches: 5. This CDR3 comprises 16 residues.

This clonotype was seen a handful of times. V and J are TRBV3-1 and TRBJ1-5; D call uncertain. The germline V gene has CDR1 LGHDT and CDR2 YNNKEL (reference sequence). This CDR3 comprises 13 residues. The V end was cut by 2 bases, the J end by 5 bases, with 7 bases between. This CDR3 reads CASSQSVDQPQHF. The CDR3 DNA is TGTGCCAGCAGCCAATCGGTAGATCAGCCCCAGCATTTT.

V usage is TRBV12-3 or TRBV12-4 and J usage is TRBJ2-7; D ambiguous. The CDR3 has 13 residues. Between the trimmed V and J ends, which lost 10 bases and 2 bases, there was a span of 15 bases. The CDR3 DNA reads TGTGCCATCTACTTTTGGGTTACCTACGAGCAGTACTTC. Protein sequence: CAIYFWVTYEQYF.

The gene calls are TRBV28 and TRBJ2-1; 10 nucleotides align to TRBD2. V shed 5 bases, J shed 0 bases, and the junction held 10 bases outside the gene matches. The germline CDR1 and CDR2 sequences are MDHEN and SYDVKM. CDR3 length: 18 residues. CDR3 in DNA: TGTGCCAGCAGTAAAGGACTAGCGGCCGATCTCTCCTACAATGAGCAGTTCTTC. This gives the protein CASSKGLAADLSYNEQFF.

The chain employs TRBV6-6 and TRBJ2-3; 12 bases are a match to TRBD2. CDR1 is MNHNY, CDR2 SVGAGI, per germline (reference sequence). V shed 11 bases, J shed 5 bases, and the junction held 5 bases outside the gene matches. CDR3 length: 13 amino acids. CDR3 bases: TGTGCCCTGACTAGCGGGGGAGGAGATACGCAGTATTTT. As protein: CALTSGGGDTQYF.